A selection of T cell receptor beta chains follows, all from one sample in a study of identical twins. Via MiXCR, TCRdb re-called the 5' RACE reads, giving one row per CDR3 protein. Found here are under 900,000 distinct CDR3 sequences, roughly an eighth of them singletons; the top ten hold 1.5% to 2%. These data also featured in a second study, about yellow fever vaccine responses in identical twins.

Material: PBMCs. The receptor source for this set is a woman aged 18 to 35 in good health. Each CDR3 is given with its conserved first and last residue. A D gene is named only where the DNA matches it firmly. Clone sizes are given selectively: once, few, many, or a class where the clone is expanded.

j_call clone_size v_call d_call cdr3_aa cdr3_nt
TRBJ2-5 few TRBV12-3/TRBV12-4 NA CASSLLPWRRVQETQYF TGTGCCAGCAGCCTCCTTCCTTGGCGGAGGGTCCAAGAGACCCAGTACTTC
TRBJ2-7 NA TRBV5-1 NA CASSLGEREQYF TGCGCCAGCAGCTTGGGGGAACGCGAGCAGTACTTC
TRBJ2-1 few TRBV3-1 NA CASSRLKKVGRLSSYNEQFF TGTGCCAGCAGCCGATTAAAGAAGGTAGGGCGGCTTAGCTCCTACAATGAGCAGTTCTTC
TRBJ1-2 NA TRBV10-3 NA CAITETESYGYTF TGTGCCATCACCGAGACAGAATCCTATGGCTACACCTTC
TRBJ2-3 few TRBV4-1 TRBD2 CASVAGPTTDTQYF TGCGCCAGTGTAGCGGGACCAACCACAGATACGCAGTATTTT
TRBJ1-3 few TRBV29-1 NA CSVVKASTGNTIYF TGCAGCGTTGTTAAGGCAAGCACTGGAAACACCATATATTTT
TRBJ2-1 NA TRBV3-1 TRBD2 CASSLRLAVNEQFF TGTGCCAGCAGCCTACGACTAGCGGTCAATGAGCAGTTCTTC
TRBJ2-3 NA TRBV20-1 TRBD2 CSARASPGLLTDTQYF TGCAGTGCTAGAGCCTCCCCGGGACTACTCACAGATACGCAGTATTTT
TRBJ2-1 few TRBV5-4 NA CASSATRSNNEQFF TGTGCCAGCAGCGCAACGCGATCGAACAATGAGCAGTTCTTC
TRBJ2-7 few TRBV28 NA CASSIDISYEQYF TGTGCCAGCAGTATCGACATCTCCTACGAGCAGTACTTC
TRBJ1-1 many TRBV11-2 NA CASSSHPLAEAFF TGTGCCAGCAGCTCCCACCCGTTGGCTGAAGCTTTCTTT
TRBJ2-5 NA TRBV10-2 TRBD2 CASSELAGKHTQETQYF TGCGCCAGCAGTGAACTAGCGGGGAAACATACCCAAGAGACCCAGTACTTC
TRBJ2-3 many TRBV29-1 NA CSVAGFPTDTQYF TGCAGCGTTGCAGGGTTTCCCACAGATACGCAGTATTTT
TRBJ2-1 few TRBV28 NA CASSLGTKEQFF TGTGCCAGCAGTTTGGGCACCAAAGAGCAGTTCTTC
TRBJ1-1 NA TRBV7-3 NA CASSSTEYTEAFF TGTGCCAGCAGTAGTACCGAATACACTGAAGCTTTCTTT
TRBJ2-3 few TRBV2 NA CASSFPDIGSQYF TGTGCCAGCAGTTTCCCTGACATAGGTTCGCAGTATTTT
TRBJ2-6 few TRBV5-1 NA CASSLQQGSGANVLTF TGCGCCAGCAGCTTACAACAGGGCTCTGGGGCCAACGTCCTGACTTTC
TRBJ2-1 few TRBV14 TRBD1 CASSQAAGTVYNEQFF TGTGCCAGCAGCCAAGCGGCTGGGACAGTCTACAATGAGCAGTTCTTC